Listed here are 15 T cell receptor beta chains from one sample, sequenced in a study of T cells after yellow fever vaccination. Each CDR3 protein gets one entry after TCRdb re-called the 5' RACE reads with MiXCR. Here the sample spans around 40,000 distinct CDR3 sequences, roughly 7.1% being singletons. Specimen: CD8+ T cells not binding an NS4B(214-222) dextramer, sorted from PBMCs, collected 45 days after the yellow fever booster vaccination. The receptors shown here come from a man under 40 who received the YFV17D yellow fever vaccine.

This clonotype has ten or more counts. The J gene is TRBJ1-6, the V gene TRBV27; D unclear. Looked up from germline, CDR1 is MNHEY and CDR2 is SMNVEV (reference sequence). The length of the CDR3 is 13 residues. Trimming took off 2 bases at V and 10 bases at J, with 9 bases between the two ends. CDR3 DNA sequence: TGTGCCAGCAGTTTAAATTACGCCTCACCCCTCCACTTT. Translating gives CASSLNYASPLHF.

This clonotype was seen a few times. The rearrangement joins TRBV7-2 to TRBJ2-7, with 10 bases identical to TRBD1. Germline CDR1 SGHTA, CDR2 FQGNSA. V shed 5 bases, J shed 2 bases, and the junction held 6 bases outside the gene matches. The CDR3 has 15 amino acids. In nucleotides, the CDR3 is TGTGCCAGCAGCGTGGGGACAGGGGCCGCCTACGAGCAGTACTTC. This encodes CASSVGTGAAYEQYF.

The chain combines TRBV30 with TRBJ2-1; no clear D. The CDR3 is 11 residues long. CDR1 and CDR2 (germline): GTSNPN, SVGIG (reference sequence). The V end lost 0 bases, the J end lost 14 bases, and 11 bases lay between the germline ends. The CDR3 reads CAWSVRPRKFF. The CDR3 bases are TGTGCCTGGAGTGTAAGGCCCAGGAAGTTCTTC.

Ten or more counts support this clonotype. The genes are TRBV12-3 or TRBV12-4 and TRBJ1-5; a weak D match, TRBD1 (5 bases). V was shortened by 6 bases and J by 7 bases, with 10 bases between the two germline ends. CDR3 length: 12 residues. The CDR3 loop reads CASRGTDQPQHF. CDR3 nucleotides: TGTGCCAGCAGGGGGACGGACCAGCCCCAGCATTTT.

This rearrangement joins TRBV5-5 to TRBJ2-1; D gene uncertain. The germline V gene has CDR1 SGHKS and CDR2 YYEKEE (reference sequence). The germline V and J ends were trimmed by 5 bases and 7 bases, with 7 bases remaining between them. The CDR3 spans 11 residues. The CDR3 nucleotides read TGTGCCAGCAGGGGGTGGAATGAGCAGTTCTTC. Protein product: CASRGWNEQFF.

This clonotype was observed many times. The rearrangement links TRBV24-1 to TRBJ2-1, with D perhaps being TRBD1 or TRBD2 (5 bases each). V lost 4 bases and J lost 6, with 9 bases in between. The CDR3 totals 13 residues. CDR1 is KGHDR and CDR2 is SFDVKD in the germline V gene. CDR3 nucleotide sequence: TGTGCCACCAGTGAGGGACGGACCAATGAGCAGTTCTTC. Residues: CATSEGRTNEQFF.

The chain has TRBV11-2 and TRBJ2-5; 9 bases are a match to TRBD1. The J segment lost 5 bases and the V segment lost 2 bases, leaving 6 bases of the junction unmatched. CDR1 is SGHAT, CDR2 FQNNGV, per germline. The CDR3 runs 15 residues. Here the CDR3 reads CASSLTTGGQETQYF. The CDR3 region has the DNA TGTGCCAGCAGCTTAACCACAGGGGGCCAGGAGACCCAGTACTTC.

This clonotype came up many times. The chain is built from TRBV10-3 and TRBJ2-7, with D tentatively TRBD1 or TRBD2 (5 bases each). V lost 0 bases to trimming and J lost 2 bases, with 14 bases between them. The CDR3 has 16 amino acids. Germline CDR1 and CDR2: ENHRY and SYGVKD. The CDR3 region is CAISESTAANPYEQYF. In DNA form, the CDR3 reads TGTGCCATCAGTGAGTCGACAGCGGCGAATCCCTACGAGCAGTACTTC.

Concerning this clonotype itself: This may stem from a read error, because a much larger clone lies one nucleotide away. The chain carries TRBV29-1 and TRBJ2-7; 9 positions agree with TRBD2. J was trimmed by 2 bases and V by 7 bases; bases with no gene match: 6. Germline V gene data show CDR1 as SQVTM and CDR2 as ANQGSEA. The CDR3 consists of 13 residues. The CDR3 loop reads CSAISGSAYEQYF. The CDR3 DNA sequence: TGCAGCGCCATTAGCGGGAGTGCCTACGAGCAGTACTTC.

This clonotype was counted ten times or more. This chain links TRBV20-1 with TRBJ2-7, with 7 bases matching TRBD1. With 6 bases clipped from V and 0 bases from J, the junction kept 8 bases outside the gene matches. This CDR3 has 14 residues. The germline gives CDR1 DFQATT, CDR2 SNEGSKA (reference sequence). The CDR3 reads CSAETTGSSYEQYF. The DNA for the CDR3 is TGCAGTGCCGAGACGACAGGGAGCTCCTACGAGCAGTACTTC.

In this sample, this clonotype turned up many times. The V and J genes are TRBV7-9 and TRBJ2-1; D might be TRBD2 (6 bases). The V and J ends lost 3 bases and 5 bases respectively, with 14 bases between them. CDR1 SEHNR and CDR2 FQNEAQ come from the germline V gene (reference sequence). The CDR3 consists of 15 residues. CDR3 region: CASSFLAGSNNEQFF. The DNA for the CDR3 is TGTGCCAGCAGCTTTCTGGCGGGAAGCAACAATGAGCAGTTCTTC.

This clonotype was recorded at least ten times. This chain joins TRBV7-3 and TRBJ2-7, with TRBD2 matching 10 bases. Trimming at V came to 2 bases and at J to 6 bases, leaving 7 bases not matched to a gene. Germline lookup yields CDR1 SGHTA and CDR2 FQGTGA. CDR3 length: 15 residues. CDR3 nucleotide sequence: TGTGCCAGCAGCTTAGACGCGGGACTAGCGTTCGAGCAGTACTTC. Its translation: CASSLDAGLAFEQYF.

This clonotype was detected ten times or more. The V call is TRBV19, the J call TRBJ2-1, with 8 bases lining up with TRBD2. The CDR3 covers 12 residues. From germline, CDR1 is LNHDA and CDR2 SQIVND (reference sequence). The junction had 8 bases not matched to a gene; V was cut back by 6 bases and J by 13 bases. CDR3 region: CASSPSGPNQFF. As DNA, the CDR3 is TGTGCCAGTAGCCCTAGCGGGCCTAATCAGTTCTTC.

This clonotype was observed at least ten times. This chain uses TRBV12-3 or TRBV12-4 with TRBJ2-2; D ambiguous. CDR3 size: 12 residues. The V gene lost 7 bases and the J gene lost 3 bases, with 6 bases spanning the gap. CDR3 residues: CASIEYTGELFF. The CDR3 nucleotides read TGTGCCAGCATTGAGTACACCGGGGAGCTGTTTTTT.

This clonotype was found many times. The chain couples TRBV5-4 to TRBJ2-5; D gene unclear. The V gene lost 1 base and the J gene lost 5 bases, with 3 bases spanning the gap. The length of the CDR3 is 11 residues. From germline, CDR1 is SGHNT and CDR2 YYREEE (reference sequence). CDR3 in amino acids: CASSLSETQYF. DNA of the CDR3: TGTGCCAGCAGCTTGTCCGAGACCCAGTACTTC.